This T cell receptor (beta chain) was observed in a study of blood T cell repertoires in COVID-19. Background on the study: The United States, Italy and Spain provided the acute and convalescent COVID-19 samples.

Per the germline V gene, CDR1 is LNHDA and CDR2 is SQIVND (reference sequence). V was shortened by 3 bases and J by 0 bases, with 12 bases between the two germline ends. The CDR3 totals 16 residues. The authors' processing: From reference gene primer amplification, estimates of nucleated cell counts were derived. Data came from immunoSEQ multiplex PCR; TCRdb stores just in-frame clones and leaves some out. V, J and clone size derive from that table, while D and trimming were established from the DNA sequence. The sample has 200,000 or so clones; about nine tenths are singletons. The TCR comes from a man older than 75 with acute or convalescent COVID-19. Sample: peripheral blood. This chain joins TRBV19 and TRBJ1-5; no firm D call. The CDR3 DNA reads TGTGCCAGTAGTATTGCCGGGTTGGGTAGCAATCAGCCCCAGCATTTT. It yields the protein CASSIAGLGSNQPQHF.